This is a list of T cell receptor beta chains from one sample in a study of cytomegalovirus exposure and HLA in healthy donors. Repertoires were generated with immunoSEQ multiplex PCR, while TCRdb's copy carries only in-frame clones and drops some. The sample has approximately 150,000 clones; 70% are singletons. The sequenced sample consisted of PBMCs. Receptor source: a man between 18 and 35 years old in good health and CMV-seropositive. Each CDR3 is given with its conserved first and last residue. Each record gives: D gene, J gene, V gene, clone size, CDR3 DNA, CDR3 protein. D genes are given only for firm matches. Rows may omit the clone size; those that give it use once, few, many or a size class.

>TRBD1|TRBJ1-2|TRBV5-1|.
TGCGCCAGCAGCCCCGAAGGGGGCGCAGATGGCTACACCTTC
CASSPEGGADGYTF
>.|TRBJ1-1|TRBV5-1|.
TGCGCCAGCAGCTTACTTGACAGACTGAACACTGAAGCTTTCTTT
CASSLLDRLNTEAFF
>.|TRBJ1-4|TRBV5-8|.
TGTGCCAGCAGCTTTGAGTTCGTCAATGAAAAACTGTTTTTT
CASSFEFVNEKLFF
>TRBD1|TRBJ1-1|TRBV6-5|few
TGTGCCAGCAGACGGACAGGGGGCGACACTGAAGCTTTCTTT
CASRRTGGDTEAFF
>TRBD1|TRBJ1-2|TRBV5-5|once
TGTGCCAGCAGCCTGACAGGGTTCTATGGCTACACCTTC
CASSLTGFYGYTF
>.|TRBJ1-1|TRBV7-9|.
TGTGCCAGCAGCTTAGCAAGCAGGGGAGGGACTGAAGCTTTCTTT
CASSLASRGGTEAFF
>.|TRBJ1-3|TRBV28|few
TGTGCCAGCAGTTTCCCCCAGGGCAGCCACTCTGGAAACACCATATATTTT
CASSFPQGSHSGNTIYF
>.|TRBJ1-2|TRBV15|.
TGTGCCACCAGCAGAGTTTCCGGGGGCTATGGCTACACCTTC
CATSRVSGGYGYTF
>TRBD1|TRBJ1-3|TRBV9|.
TGTGCCAGCAGCGCTAGGGACAGGGGCAAAACCCCCAACACCATATATTTT
CASSARDRGKTPNTIYF
>.|TRBJ1-1|TRBV29-1|.
TGCAGCACACAGGGTCCGAACACTGAAGCTTTCTTT
CSTQGPNTEAFF
>.|TRBJ2-1|TRBV13|.
TGTGCCAGCAGCCGGCCCGGACTATTTTACAATGAGCAGTTCTTC
CASSRPGLFYNEQFF
>.|TRBJ2-3|TRBV5-1|.
TGCGCCAGCAGCTTGGCCGGGCGGGGAAGCACAGATACGCAGTATTTT
CASSLAGRGSTDTQYF
>.|TRBJ2-3|TRBV27|.
TGTGCCAGCAGTTCTGAGGAAACCAACCTAGATACGCAGTATTTT
CASSSEETNLDTQYF
>TRBD2|TRBJ2-3|TRBV4-1|.
TGCGCCAGCAGCCAAGTGGGCGGGGGTGGTACAGATACGCAGTATTTT
CASSQVGGGGTDTQYF
>.|TRBJ1-5|TRBV7-9|few
TGTGCCAGCAGCTTAGGACGGGGGGGCCAGCCCCAGCATTTT
CASSLGRGGQPQHF
>.|TRBJ1-1|TRBV2|.
TGTGCCAGCAGCACTGACAGTAGTGGAGCTGAAGCTTTCTTT
CASSTDSSGAEAFF
>TRBD1|TRBJ2-2|TRBV5-1|.
TGCGCCAGCGAAGGGACAGGGAACACCGGGGAGCTGTTTTTT
CASEGTGNTGELFF
>.|TRBJ1-5|TRBV6-1|few
TGTGCCAGCAGTGACTTTAGCAATCAGCCCCAGCATTTT
CASSDFSNQPQHF
>TRBD2|TRBJ2-5|TRBV5-1|.
TGCGCCAGCAGCTGGCGGGGGGGAGTCCAAGAGACCCAGTACTTC
CASSWRGGVQETQYF
>TRBD1|TRBJ2-6|TRBV19|few
TGTGCCAGTAGTTCATACCGGGACAGGGGCTTCTCCTCTGGGGCCAACGTCCTGACTTTC
CASSSYRDRGFSSGANVLTF
>.|TRBJ2-1|TRBV11-1|.
TGTGCCAGCAGCCGTAGCGGAGGGACCTACAATGAGCAGTTCTTC
CASSRSGGTYNEQFF
>.|TRBJ1-2|TRBV28|.
TGTGCCAGCAGTCCGTCTGGGGGGGCGCTCTATGGCTACACCTTC
CASSPSGGALYGYTF
>.|TRBJ1-1|TRBV5-1|.
TGCGCCAGCTCTGAATACCCTATGAGGACTGAAGCTTTCTTT
CASSEYPMRTEAFF
>.|TRBJ2-1|TRBV28|.
TGTGCCAGCAGTCCTCAGGATTACAATGAGCAGTTCTTC
CASSPQDYNEQFF
>TRBD1|TRBJ1-2|TRBV7-9|.
TGTGCCAGCAGCTTTACAGGGGGCCAACAAGGCTACACCTTC
CASSFTGGQQGYTF
>.|TRBJ2-1|TRBV11-2|.
TGTGCCAGTGGAATGCGGTACAATGAGCAGTTCTTC
CASGMRYNEQFF
>TRBD1|TRBJ1-2|TRBV30|.
TGTGCCTGGAGTGAAAACAGGGGGGCCTATGGCTACACCTTC
CAWSENRGAYGYTF
>.|TRBJ2-3|TRBV19|.
TGTGCCAGTAAACAGGGCAGCACAGATACGCAGTATTTT
CASKQGSTDTQYF